Listed here are 25 T cell receptor beta chains from one sample, sequenced in a study of blood T cell repertoires in COVID-19. The data were produced by immunoSEQ multiplex PCR, yet TCRdb's version contains in-frame clones alone and is incomplete. This table has some 500,000 clones, roughly 89% appearing once. Source material: peripheral blood. Receptors were obtained from a woman in her forties or fifties with COVID-19, enrolled during active disease.

This sequence joins TRBV3-1 (or the pseudogene TRBV3-2) and TRBJ1-2; tentatively, D is TRBD1 (5 bases). The germline CDR1 and CDR2 sequences are LGHDT and YNNKEL (reference sequence). The CDR3 runs 14 residues. Trimming removed 4 bases from V and 5 bases from J, with 14 bases in between. The CDR3 DNA is TGTGCCAGCAGCCCTGGCGGGGCAAGATATGGCTACACCTTC. Translating gives CASSPGGARYGYTF.

This clone showed up just once. The CDR3 reads CASSYSGDSYNEQFF. As DNA, the CDR3 is TGTGCCAGTAGTTATTCGGGGGACTCCTACAATGAGCAGTTCTTC. This chain connects TRBV19 to TRBJ2-1, with a weak D call TRBD2 (6 bases). The V gene's germline CDR1 is LNHDA and CDR2 SQIVND (reference sequence). The CDR3 spans 15 residues. The germline V and J ends were trimmed by 5 bases and 0 bases, with 11 bases remaining between them. Looking up the rest from reference TRBV19 and TRBJ2-1 gives the full variable domain: DGGITQSPKYLFRKEGQNVTLSCEQNLNHDAMYWYRQDPGQGLRLIYYSQIVNDFQKGDIAEGYSVSREKKESFPLTVTSAQKNPTAFYLCASSYSGDSYNEQFFGPGTRLTVL.

The rearrangement uses TRBV6-1 and TRBJ1-5; possible D gene TRBD1, 5 bases. CDR1 MNHNS and CDR2 SASEGT come from the germline V gene. Trimming stripped 0 bases from V and 4 bases from J, with 19 bases between. The CDR3 runs 18 residues. This chain's CDR3 is CASSEAVPGLPPNQPQHF. DNA for the CDR3: TGTGCCAGCAGTGAAGCGGTACCGGGACTCCCACCGAATCAGCCCCAGCATTTT.

V usage is TRBV2 and J usage is TRBJ1-2; 9 positions match TRBD1. The CDR3 is 14 amino acids. Germline CDR1 reads SNHLY; CDR2 reads FYNNEI. V lost 2 bases, J lost 4 bases, and 2 bases stayed unmatched. CDR3 amino acids: CASSETGGVYGYTF. The CDR3 DNA is TGTGCCAGCAGTGAAACAGGGGGCGTCTATGGCTACACCTTC.

The rearrangement links TRBV30 to TRBJ1-5; maybe TRBD1 (5 bases). The CDR3 is 14 residues long. Trimming pared 0 bases from V and 3 bases from J, leaving 9 bases between. The germline CDR1 and CDR2 sequences are GTSNPN and SVGIG (reference sequence). In nucleotides, the CDR3 is TGTGCCTGGAGTGTTGGGGCCCTCAATCAGCCCCAGCATTTT. Its translation: CAWSVGALNQPQHF.

This chain connects TRBV30 to TRBJ1-6; D is unresolved. The CDR3 runs to 14 residues. The germline V gene has CDR1 GTSNPN and CDR2 SVGIG (reference sequence). V lost 0 bases and J lost 8, with 11 bases in between. The DNA of the CDR3 is TGTGCCTGGAGTGTACAGTCCTTGGATTCACCCCTCCACTTT. Amino acid sequence: CAWSVQSLDSPLHF.

The J gene is TRBJ1-1, the V gene TRBV20-1; 7 bases agree with TRBD1. Germline-derived CDR1 and CDR2 are DFQATT and SNEGSKA (reference sequence). The CDR3 spans 13 residues. V was pared by 3 bases and J by 3 bases, with 4 bases of the junction left unmatched. The DNA of the CDR3 is TGCAGTGCTAGTGGCAGGGGGTACACTGAAGCTTTCTTT. It codes for CSASGRGYTEAFF.

The rearrangement links TRBV4-1 to TRBJ1-4; possibly TRBD1 for D (6 bases). Germline V gene data show CDR1 as MGHRA and CDR2 as YSYEKL. V lost 0 bases to trimming and J lost 8 bases, with 22 bases between them. This CDR3 comprises 18 residues. CDR3 nucleotides: TGCGCCAGCAGCCAAGAGGGGTATAGATCACAGGGAGTCGAAAAACTGTTTTTT. Encoded protein: CASSQEGYRSQGVEKLFF.

The chain carries TRBV5-1 and TRBJ2-1; perhaps TRBD2 as D (5 bases). The CDR3 contains 16 residues. V shed 4 bases and J shed 6 bases, with 20 bases lying between them. The V gene's germline CDR1 is SGHRS and CDR2 YFSETQ. CDR3 loop: CASSPSVRGTGNEQFF. CDR3 coding DNA: TGCGCCAGCAGCCCTTCCGTACGGGGAACGGGCAATGAGCAGTTCTTC.

This clone was counted at least ten times. The chain carries TRBV19 and TRBJ2-5; D is possibly TRBD2 (6 bases). The CDR3 has 13 residues. Trimming stripped 7 bases from V and 5 bases from J, with 14 bases between. CDR1 and CDR2 from the germline V gene are LNHDA and SQIVND (reference sequence). CDR3 in DNA: TGTGCCAGTAAGGAGGGACCGGAGGAGACCCAGTACTTC. This encodes CASKEGPEETQYF. The variable domain in full, completed from reference TRBV19 and TRBJ2-5, reads DGGITQSPKYLFRKEGQNVTLSCEQNLNHDAMYWYRQDPGQGLRLIYYSQIVNDFQKGDIAEGYSVSREKKESFPLTVTSAQKNPTAFYLCASKEGPEETQYFGPGTRLLVL.

The chain is built from TRBV6-2 or TRBV6-3 and TRBJ1-2; a weak D match, TRBD1 (5 bases). Germline values: CDR1 MNHEY, CDR2 SVGEGT. Trimming removed 7 bases from V and 4 bases from J, with 19 bases in between. The CDR3 has 15 amino acids. The CDR3 is CASTPMGQVFYGYTF. The CDR3 nucleotides read TGTGCCAGCACCCCGATGGGGCAGGTTTTCTATGGCTACACCTTC.

The chain is built from TRBV19 and TRBJ1-2, with a weak D call TRBD1 (6 bases). Germline lookup yields CDR1 LNHDA and CDR2 SQIVND (reference sequence). Trimming removed 5 bases at V and 4 bases at J, with 14 bases between. The CDR3 has 14 residues. The CDR3 DNA sequence: TGTGCCAGTAGTCCGCGAACAGGGAGCTATGGCTACACCTTC. Translating it yields CASSPRTGSYGYTF.

The chain combines TRBV9 with TRBJ1-5; TRBD1 is a possible D gene (6 bases). CDR3 size: 15 residues. Trimming shortened V by 7 bases and J by 6 bases, and 20 bases separated the two germline ends. Looked up from germline, CDR1 is SGDLS and CDR2 is YYNGEE. The DNA for the CDR3 is TGTGCCAGCGGAGAGGGGTGGGGGCCCAGTCAGCCCCAGCATTTT. Amino acid sequence: CASGEGWGPSQPQHF.

This clone was observed a single time. The rearrangement joins TRBV25-1 to TRBJ2-3; D is undetermined. Germline CDR1 MGHDK, CDR2 SYGVNS. The CDR3 is 13 amino acids. V was clipped by 4 bases and J by 6 bases, with 11 bases between them. The CDR3: CASSGSNRDTQYF. The CDR3 region has the DNA TGTGCCAGCAGTGGCTCTAACCGGGATACGCAGTATTTT. Drawing the rest from reference TRBV25-1 and TRBJ2-3, the complete variable domain is EADIYQTPRYLVIGTGKKITLECSQTMGHDKMYWYQQDPGMELHLIHYSYGVNSTEKGDLSSESTVSRIRTEHFPLTLESARPSHTSQYLCASSGSNRDTQYFGPGTRLTVL.

The chain links TRBV21-1 to TRBJ2-1; TRBD2 is the table's D call, not checked against the DNA. TRBV21-1 is marked as a pseudogene. There are 13 residues in the CDR3. The CDR3 here is CASSKRRNGEQFF. CDR3 bases: TGTGCCAGCAGCAAAAGAAGGAACGGGGAGCAGTTCTTC.

This chain joins TRBV7-2 and TRBJ2-3; D is ambiguous. The CDR3 is made up of 14 amino acids. Germline-derived CDR1 and CDR2 are SGHTA and FQGNSA. V gave up 2 bases and J gave up 3 bases, with 9 bases separating them. The CDR3 DNA is TGTGCCAGCAGCTTAAGCATCCCGACAGATACGCAGTATTTT. It translates to CASSLSIPTDTQYF.

V is TRBV28 and J is TRBJ1-2; D not certain. Trimming left V 6 bases short and J 4 bases short, with 9 bases between. The CDR3 is 12 amino acids. Germline loops: CDR1 MDHEN, CDR2 SYDVKM. This CDR3 reads CASSGSSYGYTF. The CDR3 nucleotides are TGTGCCAGCAGCGGGTCTTCCTATGGCTACACCTTC.

CDR3 sequence: CASSHTEHLDLNTEAFF. The CDR3 nucleotides are TGTGCCAGCAGTCACACAGAACACTTAGATCTGAACACTGAAGCTTTCTTT. V is TRBV6-6 and J is TRBJ1-1; D is ambiguous. Germline lookup yields CDR1 MNHNY and CDR2 SVGAGI (reference sequence). The V end was cut by 5 bases, the J end by 0 bases, with 19 bases between. The CDR3 contains 17 residues.

The chain carries TRBV5-1 and TRBJ2-7, with 10 bases lining up with TRBD2. This CDR3 is 14 amino acids long. Germline lookup yields CDR1 SGHRS and CDR2 YFSETQ. V trimming: 3 bases; J trimming: 2 bases; junction bases outside the gene matches: 2. The CDR3 protein is CASSYSGGAYEQYF. CDR3 DNA sequence: TGCGCCAGCAGCTACAGCGGGGGGGCCTACGAGCAGTACTTC.

The chain couples TRBV2 to TRBJ1-2, with 8 bases fitting TRBD1. CDR1 is SNHLY and CDR2 is FYNNEI in the germline V gene. Trimming removed 4 bases from V and 8 bases from J; junction bases left unmatched: 12. This CDR3 has 15 amino acids. This CDR3 is CASSAPKPGQEGYTF. The CDR3 DNA reads TGTGCCAGCAGTGCCCCAAAACCGGGACAGGAGGGCTACACCTTC.

A few counts support this clone. This chain joins TRBV29-1 and TRBJ1-2; D might be TRBD1 (6 bases). The CDR3 is 11 residues long. Germline CDR1 is SQVTM and CDR2 is ANQGSEA. Trimming removed 5 bases at V and 8 bases at J, with 12 bases between. In DNA form, the CDR3 reads TGCAGCGTTAGGACAGTTAAGGGCTACACCTTC. Translation: CSVRTVKGYTF.

The rearrangement joins TRBV12-3 or TRBV12-4 to TRBJ2-1; tentative D call: TRBD1 (5 bases). The CDR3 is 13 residues long. The ends were cut back, 3 bases at V and 6 bases at J, with 9 bases in the middle. This CDR3 reads CASSFGAGNEQFF. As DNA, the CDR3 is TGTGCCAGCAGTTTTGGGGCAGGCAATGAGCAGTTCTTC.

The rearrangement uses TRBV9 and TRBJ1-1; 8 nucleotides line up with TRBD1. The CDR3 has 17 amino acids. Germline values: CDR1 SGDLS, CDR2 YYNGEE. J lost 5 bases, V lost 0 bases, and 12 bases had no gene match. Written as DNA, the CDR3 is TGTGCCAGCAGCGTAGGCCCCACAGGGGGGAAGGAAACTGAAGCTTTCTTT. This encodes CASSVGPTGGKETEAFF.

The V call is TRBV18, the J call TRBJ2-6; maybe TRBD1 (5 bases). This CDR3 has 16 amino acids. Between the trimmed V and J ends, which lost 3 bases and 0 bases, there was a span of 9 bases. CDR1 is KGHSH and CDR2 is LQKENI in the germline V gene. The CDR3 sequence is CASSPAGYSGANVLTF. The CDR3 DNA is TGTGCCAGCTCACCGGCAGGGTACTCTGGGGCCAACGTCCTGACTTTC.

This chain uses TRBV7-9 with TRBJ1-6; no clear D. Germline V gene sequence: CDR1 SEHNR, CDR2 FQNEAQ (reference sequence). The germline V and J ends were trimmed by 6 bases and 12 bases, with 12 bases remaining between them. The CDR3 consists of 12 residues. The CDR3 nucleotides are TGTGCCAGCAGTTTACACTTTGGACCCCTCCACTTT. Its translation is CASSLHFGPLHF.